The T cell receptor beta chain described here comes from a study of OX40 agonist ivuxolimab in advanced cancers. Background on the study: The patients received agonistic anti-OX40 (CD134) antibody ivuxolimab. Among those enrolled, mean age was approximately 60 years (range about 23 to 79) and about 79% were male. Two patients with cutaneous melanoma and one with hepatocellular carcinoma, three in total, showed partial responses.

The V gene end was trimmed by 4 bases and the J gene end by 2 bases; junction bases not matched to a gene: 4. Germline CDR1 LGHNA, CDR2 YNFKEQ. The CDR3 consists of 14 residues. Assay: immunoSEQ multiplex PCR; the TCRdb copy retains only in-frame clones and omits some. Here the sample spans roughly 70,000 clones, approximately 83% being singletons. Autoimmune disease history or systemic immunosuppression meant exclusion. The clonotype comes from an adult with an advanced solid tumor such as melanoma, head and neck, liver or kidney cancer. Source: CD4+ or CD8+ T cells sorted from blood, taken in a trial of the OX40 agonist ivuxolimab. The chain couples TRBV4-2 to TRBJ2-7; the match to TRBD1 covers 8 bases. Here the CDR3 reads CASSPAGGTYEQYF. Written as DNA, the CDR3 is TGTGCCAGCAGCCCCGCAGGGGGCACCTACGAGCAGTACTTC.